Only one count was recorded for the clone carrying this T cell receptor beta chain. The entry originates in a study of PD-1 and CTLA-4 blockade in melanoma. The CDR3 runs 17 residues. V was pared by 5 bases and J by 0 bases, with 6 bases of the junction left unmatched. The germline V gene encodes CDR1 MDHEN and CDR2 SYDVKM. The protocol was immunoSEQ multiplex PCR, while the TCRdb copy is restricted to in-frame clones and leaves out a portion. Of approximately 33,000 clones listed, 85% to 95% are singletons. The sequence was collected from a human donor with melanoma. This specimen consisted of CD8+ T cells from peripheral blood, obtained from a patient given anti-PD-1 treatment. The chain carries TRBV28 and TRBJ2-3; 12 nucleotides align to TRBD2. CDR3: CASSILAGGPSTDTQYF. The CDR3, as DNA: TGTGCCAGCAGTATTCTAGCGGGGGGGCCTAGCACAGATACGCAGTATTTT.